Reported below is one T cell receptor beta chain. The data originate from a study of shared T cell receptors in the human thymus. The assay was immunoSEQ multiplex PCR, and TCRdb's table has in-frame clones only and misses some. This sample carries approximately 760,000 clones, approximately 85% of them seen once, and the ten largest clones take roughly 0.01%. The CDR3 has 16 amino acids. V lost 4 bases, J lost 0 bases, and 9 bases stayed unmatched. CDR1 SGHTA and CDR2 FQGNSA come from the germline V gene. This sample also belongs to another study, concerning human thymus T cells. This second report adds: Resections were taken during corrective heart surgery, and the thymus tissue came from these. Biased V and J segment usage appeared in thymus and peripheral blood. Reports from related research described highly overlapping thymic repertoires among unrelated individuals.

Sequenced material: thymocytes. The rearrangement links TRBV7-2 to TRBJ2-7, with TRBD1 identical over 7 bases. The receptor comes from a girl less than two years old with a congenital heart defect. CDR3 DNA: TGTGCCAGCAGCTCCCAAACCGACAGGGCCTCCTACGAGCAGTACTTC. The encoded protein is CASSSQTDRASYEQYF.